The rows below give T cell receptor beta chains drawn from one sample of a study of CD8 T cells in ankylosing spondylitis. TCRdb called the 5' RACE reads again in MiXCR, with one record for every CDR3 protein. The sample holds fewer than 250,000 distinct CDR3 sequences, about 10% seen once. Sample: blood, either unsorted or a sorted T cell fraction (not recorded which). Receptors originate from a male donor with ankylosing spondylitis or in good health (not recorded which). CDR3s include the opening cysteine and the closing phenylalanine or tryptophan. D genes are given only for firm matches.

TRBJ2-3	TRBV7-2	TRBD2	17	CASSLASGSPPVNTQYF
TRBJ2-3	TRBV12-3/TRBV12-4	TRBD1	13	CASTPGAGGTQYF
TRBJ1-2	TRBV15	-	14	CATSRVQGMDGYTF
TRBJ2-2	TRBV2	-	11	CASSEGGELFF
TRBJ1-2	TRBV2	-	11	CASSYAAGNTF
TRBJ2-1	TRBV5-6	TRBD2	15	CASSWSGNSYNEQFF
TRBJ1-1	TRBV25-1	-	12	CASRGSNTEAFF
TRBJ2-1	TRBV20-1	-	16	CSARGVTPNSNNEQFF
TRBJ2-1	TRBV20-1	-	15	CSALQGLPPGNEQFF
TRBJ2-3	TRBV12-3/TRBV12-4	TRBD2	15	CASTQGLAVTDTQYF
TRBJ2-3	TRBV7-9	-	17	CASSLSVDYRVTDTQYF
TRBJ2-1	TRBV6-1	-	15	CASSDRQGLRDEQFF
TRBJ1-2	TRBV5-6	TRBD1	13	CTSSQGVVYGYTF
TRBJ1-2	TRBV4-2	TRBD1	14	CASSYDRGDYGYTF
TRBJ1-6	TRBV13	TRBD1	16	CASSLGQESNNSPLHF
TRBJ1-2	TRBV30	TRBD1	13	CAWSRDRPYGYTF
TRBJ2-3	TRBV20-1	-	14	CSATARGRTDTQYF
TRBJ1-5	TRBV20-1	TRBD1	14	CSARGWDRDQPQHF
TRBJ1-1	TRBV20-1	TRBD1	14	CSARDYRGGTEAFF
TRBJ2-3	TRBV7-2	-	16	CASSLFPGADTDTQYF
TRBJ1-2	TRBV7-9	-	16	CASSLVGREENYGYTF
TRBJ2-2	TRBV7-9	-	14	CASSPGDRSGELFF
TRBJ2-7	TRBV25-1	TRBD1	12	CASRETGAEQYF
TRBJ1-1	TRBV20-1	-	15	CSARTFGTRRTEAFF
TRBJ2-2	TRBV12-3/TRBV12-4	-	19	CASSLVSRRGGLYTGELFF
TRBJ1-1	TRBV19	-	15	CASSIGPAQNTEAFF
TRBJ2-3	TRBV7-2	TRBD1	16	CASRIQGASFTDTQYF
TRBJ2-4	TRBV2	-	15	CASSRSEGSKNIQYF
TRBJ1-2	TRBV6-2/TRBV6-3	TRBD1	15	CASSYDRAGPYGYTF
TRBJ2-1	TRBV27	-	13	CASSLTSSNEQFF
TRBJ2-1	TRBV5-1	-	13	CASSLLADNEQFF
TRBJ1-1	TRBV6-5	TRBD1	15	CASSLTAQGGTEAFF
TRBJ1-1	TRBV5-1	-	15	CASSLAEGVNTEAFF
TRBJ2-7	TRBV5-1	-	15	CASSVGDSNPYEQYF
TRBJ2-1	TRBV2	-	13	CARRGSSYNEQFF
TRBJ1-1	TRBV12-3/TRBV12-4	-	13	CASSFRVNTEAFF
TRBJ1-6	TRBV6-1	TRBD1	15	CASSTRGTGVSPLHF
TRBJ1-1	TRBV18	TRBD1	13	CASSPGQGGHGFF
TRBJ2-1	TRBV3-1	-	15	CASSQDRPFRDEQFF
TRBJ2-3	TRBV6-5	-	14	CASSYTRGTDTQYF
TRBJ2-7	TRBV5-1	-	16	CASSLASLAVSYEQYF
TRBJ2-1	TRBV27	-	14	CASSRAGTYNEQFF
TRBJ2-1	TRBV11-1	-	18	CASSFPPLGQGKGNEQFF
TRBJ2-1	TRBV29-1	TRBD1	12	CSADTPGGEQFF
TRBJ1-2	TRBV5-1	TRBD1	12	CASRGTGYGYTF
TRBJ2-1	TRBV4-1	TRBD1	14	CASSQGGQGTEQFF
TRBJ2-2	TRBV11-2	-	16	CASSLDPAGNTGELFF
TRBJ2-7	TRBV5-1	TRBD2	17	CASSLAASGGHSYEQYF